This T cell receptor beta chain emerged from a study of CD8+CD57+ T cells in acquired aplastic anemia. The CDR3 runs to 16 residues. V was pared by 6 bases and J by 4 bases, with 8 bases of the junction left unmatched. CDR1 and CDR2 (germline): DFQATT, SNEGSKA (reference sequence). In this sample, this clonotype turned up a few times. Genomic DNA served as template for TCR beta VDJ and CDR3 profiling. Each CDR3 protein gets one entry after TCRdb re-called the reads with MiXCR. Of a few hundred thousand distinct CDR3 sequences in the sample, approximately 60% were seen once. J is TRBJ2-3 and V is TRBV20-1, with TRBD2 matching over 15 bases. Specimen: sorted CD4+, CD8+, or CD8+CD57+ T cells (not recorded which) from PBMCs. This clonotype was obtained from a human donor in good health. The DNA of the CDR3 is TGCAGTGCCGATGGACTAGCGGGAGGGTTGTCAGATACGCAGTATTTT. This encodes CSADGLAGGLSDTQYF.